The 21 T cell receptor beta chains listed next were all sequenced from one sample in a study of blood T cells in healthy people across ages. For the second PCR, which ran for roughly 7 to 11 cycles, a sample-barcoded 5' primer and a J-beta primer mix were used. TCRdb used MiXCR to reprocess the 5' RACE reads, holding one entry per CDR3 protein. This sample has about 1.1 million distinct CDR3 sequences, with roughly two fifths found just once. The specimen was blood. Every receptor here comes from a man between 18 and 35 years old in good health.

This chain connects TRBV5-1 to TRBJ1-3; D not certain. Looked up from germline, CDR1 is SGHRS and CDR2 is YFSETQ. The germline V and J ends were trimmed by 0 bases and 0 bases, with 7 bases remaining between them. The CDR3 has 15 amino acids. CDR3 in DNA: TGCGCCAGCAGCTTGGGACCTACCTCTGGAAACACCATATATTTT. Protein: CASSLGPTSGNTIYF.

In this sample, this clonotype turned up a few times. J is TRBJ2-3 and V is TRBV27; D is undetermined. Deletions cut 8 bases from V and 4 bases from J, with 4 bases between. The CDR3 loop spans 10 amino acids. In germline, CDR1 is MNHEY, CDR2 SMNVEV (reference sequence). CDR3 in DNA: TGTGCCAGCGGCGCAGATACGCAGTATTTT. It codes for CASGADTQYF.

The J gene is TRBJ2-1, the V gene TRBV30; 7 bases align to TRBD1. The CDR3 loop spans 14 amino acids. Germline-derived CDR1 and CDR2 are GTSNPN and SVGIG (reference sequence). The V gene end was trimmed by 7 bases and the J gene end by 3 bases; junction bases not matched to a gene: 9. CDR3 bases: TGTGCCTCAAACAGGGGCATCGACTACAATGAGCAGTTCTTC. Its translation: CASNRGIDYNEQFF.

The V call is TRBV7-2, the J call TRBJ2-2, with 7 nucleotides matching TRBD1. Trimming took 1 base from V and 1 from J; bases not matched to a gene: 6. The germline gives CDR1 SGHTA, CDR2 FQGNSA. The CDR3 contains 17 residues. CDR3 sequence (DNA): TGTGCCAGCAGCTTAGGGAGAGGGACAGAGAACACCGGGGAGCTGTTTTTT. Protein sequence: CASSLGRGTENTGELFF.

The rearrangement joins TRBV4-1 to TRBJ1-1; 7 bases fit TRBD1. The germline gives CDR1 MGHRA, CDR2 YSYEKL. Unmatched junction bases numbered 5, after V lost 2 bases and J lost 2 bases. This CDR3 comprises 15 residues. In nucleotides, the CDR3 is TGCGCCAGCAGCCAAAGGGGGCGCGGAAACACTGAAGCTTTCTTT. Translation gives CASSQRGRGNTEAFF.

The rearrangement uses TRBV3-1 and TRBJ2-5; maybe TRBD1 (6 bases). The V and J ends lost 5 bases and 2 bases respectively, with 12 bases between them. The CDR3 totals 14 residues. CDR1 is LGHDT and CDR2 is YNNKEL in the germline V gene (reference sequence). In DNA form, the CDR3 reads TGTGCCAGCAGCACCCACGGACAGCAAGAGACCCAGTACTTC. This translates into CASSTHGQQETQYF.

This clonotype has only one observation. A read error may account for a junction end that differs from germline. The J gene is TRBJ2-3, the V gene TRBV20-1; 10 bases are a match to TRBD2. From germline, CDR1 is DFQATT and CDR2 SNEGSKA (reference sequence). The CDR3 loop spans 16 amino acids. The CDR3 DNA is TGCAGTACTAGAGATCTCCTAGCGGGGGACACAGATACGCAGTATTTT. Protein sequence: CSTRDLLAGDTDTQYF.

The chain is built from TRBV20-1 and TRBJ1-2; D is undetermined. The length of the CDR3 is 12 residues. Germline V lookup: CDR1 DFQATT, CDR2 SNEGSKA (reference sequence). The V end lost 3 bases, the J end lost 3 bases, and 8 bases lay between the germline ends. This CDR3 is CSASSVYYGYTF. The CDR3 DNA reads TGCAGTGCTAGCTCGGTTTACTATGGCTACACCTTC.

The V call is TRBV24-1, the J call TRBJ2-1; 8 bases line up with TRBD1. The CDR3 runs 15 residues. V was clipped by 5 bases and J by 4 bases; unmatched bases: 6. Germline V gene data show CDR1 as KGHDR and CDR2 as SFDVKD. The CDR3 region has the DNA TGTGCCACCAGTGTCGGACAGGGCGGGTACAATGAGCAGTTCTTC. This encodes CATSVGQGGYNEQFF.

The chain is built from TRBV4-1 and TRBJ1-2; D is uncertain. Germline CDR1 reads MGHRA; CDR2 reads YSYEKL. V lost 1 base, J lost 6 bases, and 12 bases lay in between. The CDR3 loop spans 14 amino acids. CDR3 protein: CASSQARGYDGYTF. The CDR3 DNA reads as TGCGCCAGCAGCCAAGCGAGAGGGTATGATGGCTACACCTTC.

This clonotype has a handful of counts. The chain employs TRBV12-3 or TRBV12-4 and TRBJ2-3; 13 bases are a match to TRBD2. The CDR3 spans 17 residues. Unmatched junction bases numbered 9, after V lost 4 bases and J lost 5 bases. In DNA, the CDR3 is TGTGCCAGCAGTTCCAAAACTAGCGGGGGGGCCGGAGATACGCAGTATTTT. Translated: CASSSKTSGGAGDTQYF.

The chain links TRBV29-1 to TRBJ2-2; TRBD2 matches 11 bases. The CDR3 totals 14 residues. The V and J ends lost 7 bases and 3 bases, in that order; junction bases with no gene match: 4. Germline V gives CDR1 SQVTM, CDR2 ANQGSEA. The CDR3 loop reads CSAMTSGDTGELFF. The DNA of the CDR3 is TGCAGCGCCATGACTAGCGGGGACACCGGGGAGCTGTTTTTT.

The gene calls are TRBV12-3 or TRBV12-4 and TRBJ2-3; D gene uncertain. The CDR3 has 13 amino acids. The germline V and J ends were trimmed by 5 bases and 4 bases, with 10 bases remaining between them. CDR3 residues: CASSVGDPDTQYF. The CDR3 DNA follows: TGTGCCAGCAGTGTAGGAGATCCAGATACGCAGTATTTT.

The chain has TRBV20-1 and TRBJ2-7; TRBD2 aligns across 8 bases. The CDR3 has 15 residues. The germline gives CDR1 DFQATT, CDR2 SNEGSKA (reference sequence). Trimming took 1 base from V and 7 from J; bases not matched to a gene: 12. CDR3 coding DNA: TGCAGTGCTAGAGGAGGCGGGGGGAGTCTTAATGAGCAGTACTTC. This encodes CSARGGGGSLNEQYF.

V and J are TRBV6-2 or TRBV6-3 and TRBJ2-7; D is perhaps TRBD2 (6 bases). Looked up from germline, CDR1 is MNHEY and CDR2 is SVGEGT. There are 16 residues in the CDR3. V dropped 3 bases and J dropped 0 bases, with 15 bases sitting between them. The CDR3 region is CASSYLRGKSSYEQYF. In DNA form, the CDR3 reads TGTGCCAGCAGTTATCTTCGCGGGAAAAGCTCCTACGAGCAGTACTTC.

This clonotype was detected a few times. J is TRBJ2-7 and V is TRBV20-1; 9 bases match TRBD1. The V gene end was trimmed by 7 bases and the J gene end by 4 bases; junction bases not matched to a gene: 8. Germline CDR1 is DFQATT and CDR2 is SNEGSKA (reference sequence). CDR3 size: 13 residues. The CDR3 here is CSGLTGGRYEQYF. DNA for the CDR3: TGCAGTGGACTAACAGGGGGCCGGTACGAGCAGTACTTC.

The V and J genes are TRBV6-5 and TRBJ1-5; TRBD1 might be the D (5 bases). V was shortened by 2 bases and J by 4 bases, with 12 bases between the two germline ends. The CDR3 runs 15 residues. CDR1 and CDR2 from the germline V gene are MNHEY and SVGAGI. The CDR3: CASSYGGAGNQPQHF. In DNA, the CDR3 is TGTGCCAGCAGTTACGGGGGTGCTGGAAATCAGCCCCAGCATTTT.

This chain connects TRBV6-5 to TRBJ2-7, with 8 positions matching TRBD1. V shed 6 bases and J 11 bases; nucleotides not matched to a gene: 9. Germline CDR1 reads MNHEY; CDR2 reads SVGAGI. This CDR3 comprises 12 residues. CDR3 sequence: CASRGTGQFEYF. The CDR3, as DNA: TGTGCCAGCAGGGGGACAGGTCAGTTCGAGTACTTC.

This clonotype has only a few counts. The chain carries TRBV27 and TRBJ2-1; 8 bases fit TRBD1. Germline loops: CDR1 MNHEY, CDR2 SMNVEV (reference sequence). V lost 8 bases and J lost 6; bases outside the gene matches: 9. This CDR3 is 14 amino acids long. The CDR3 reads CASVSRDRSNEQFF. The CDR3, as DNA: TGTGCCAGCGTATCCCGGGACAGGTCCAATGAGCAGTTCTTC.

The rearrangement links TRBV20-1 to TRBJ2-7, with TRBD2 matching 11 bases. Germline V gene data show CDR1 as DFQATT and CDR2 as SNEGSKA (reference sequence). With 3 bases clipped from V and 3 bases from J, the junction kept 4 bases outside the gene matches. CDR3 size: 14 residues. The CDR3 loop reads CSARTLAGVYEQYF. As DNA, the CDR3 is TGCAGTGCTAGGACACTAGCGGGGGTCTACGAGCAGTACTTC.

This rearrangement joins TRBV7-9 to TRBJ2-5, with 7 bases identical to TRBD2. Trimming cost V 4 bases and J 6 bases; bases outside gene matches: 8. Germline values: CDR1 SEHNR, CDR2 FQNEAQ (reference sequence). This CDR3 contains 14 residues. CDR3 sequence reads: CASSSPTSSKTQYF. As DNA, the CDR3 is TGTGCCAGCAGCTCACCGACTAGCTCGAAGACCCAGTACTTC.